This T cell receptor beta chain stems from a study of patients and donors after allogeneic stem cell transplantation. Using its own MiXCR run on the RT-PCR reads, TCRdb lists one record per CDR3 protein. The sample includes fewer than 75,000 distinct CDR3 sequences, about an eighth seen only once; the top ten take approximately 32%. V gave up 0 bases and J gave up 1 base, with 8 bases separating them. The CDR3 runs to 15 residues. The germline V gene has CDR1 SNHLY and CDR2 FYNNEI. The chain is built from TRBV2 and TRBJ2-3, with D hard to call. This clonotype was obtained from a human donor who was either an allogeneic HSCT recipient or a stem cell or donor lymphocyte infusion donor (not recorded which). It is not recorded whose cells these are; they may come from a transplant donor. Sequencing was performed on blood, either unsorted or a sorted T cell fraction (not recorded which). The CDR3 sequence is CASSEAPPRTDTQYF. DNA of the CDR3: TGTGCCAGCAGTGAAGCGCCCCCCCGCACAGATACGCAGTATTTT.